A selection of T cell receptor beta chains follows, all from one sample in a study of T-cell memory formation after mild COVID-19. One entry per CDR3 protein results from TCRdb running MiXCR on the 5' RACE reads. The sample yields a few hundred thousand distinct CDR3 sequences, around a sixth seen once. Material for sequencing was PBMCs or a T cell subset sorted from them (not recorded which). These receptors were taken from a man between 18 and 35 years old who had mild COVID-19 (a few samples of this study predate the infection). Cell type and time point are not known. Each CDR3 is given with its conserved first and last residue. The order of the fields is J gene, clone size, V gene, D gene, CDR3 DNA, CDR3 protein. The D gene is left open where the match is weak. Clone size appears in some rows only: once, few, many, or a class for an expanded clone.

j_gene: TRBJ2-1; abundance: many; v_gene: TRBV5-1; d_gene: TRBD2; CDR3nt: TGCGCCAGCAGCGTTAACCGGGGGGGAAGCAACAATGAGCAGTTCTTC; CDR3aa: CASSVNRGGSNNEQFF
j_gene: TRBJ2-3; abundance: .; v_gene: TRBV29-1; d_gene: TRBD1; CDR3nt: TGCAGCGTCCCGGGACAGTACACAGATACGCAGTATTTT; CDR3aa: CSVPGQYTDTQYF
j_gene: TRBJ2-3; abundance: few; v_gene: TRBV4-2; d_gene: .; CDR3nt: TGTGCCAGCAGCCGGACAGGCACAGATACGCAGTATTTT; CDR3aa: CASSRTGTDTQYF
j_gene: TRBJ2-7; abundance: few; v_gene: TRBV4-1; d_gene: TRBD2; CDR3nt: TGCGCCAGCAGCCAAGATACCAGCGGGGGGACGAGCAGGCAGTACTTC; CDR3aa: CASSQDTSGGTSRQYF
j_gene: TRBJ2-3; abundance: few; v_gene: TRBV7-2; d_gene: TRBD2; CDR3nt: TGTGCCAGCAGCCCCCGGGCGGTGCGGGGGGGCACAGATACGCAGTATTTT; CDR3aa: CASSPRAVRGGTDTQYF
j_gene: TRBJ1-5; abundance: .; v_gene: TRBV5-1; d_gene: .; CDR3nt: TGCGCCAGCAGCTTGGAGGGTGGGAGCTATCAGCCCCAGCATTTT; CDR3aa: CASSLEGGSYQPQHF
j_gene: TRBJ2-3; abundance: .; v_gene: TRBV6-6; d_gene: TRBD2; CDR3nt: TGTGCCAGCAGTTACTCGGCTAGCGGGGGTACAGATACGCAGTATTTT; CDR3aa: CASSYSASGGTDTQYF
j_gene: TRBJ2-7; abundance: few; v_gene: TRBV6-2/TRBV6-3; d_gene: TRBD1; CDR3nt: TGTGCCAGCAGTTACTCCCAGGGGGCGATGGAATTGTACGAGCAGTACTTC; CDR3aa: CASSYSQGAMELYEQYF
j_gene: TRBJ2-7; abundance: few; v_gene: TRBV5-1; d_gene: TRBD2; CDR3nt: TGCGCCAGCAGCTTAGCGGGGGGGCCCAACGAGCAGTACTTC; CDR3aa: CASSLAGGPNEQYF
j_gene: TRBJ1-5; abundance: few; v_gene: TRBV2; d_gene: .; CDR3nt: TGTGCCACCCGACAGGATTTTAGCAATCAGCCCCAGCATTTT; CDR3aa: CATRQDFSNQPQHF
j_gene: TRBJ2-1; abundance: few; v_gene: TRBV18; d_gene: .; CDR3nt: TGTGCCAGCTCACCATCCTCGAAAAATGAGCAGTTCTTC; CDR3aa: CASSPSSKNEQFF
j_gene: TRBJ2-2; abundance: .; v_gene: TRBV4-1; d_gene: .; CDR3nt: TGCGCCAGCAGCTGGGGGGCGCCGGTCACCGGGGAGCTGTTTTTT; CDR3aa: CASSWGAPVTGELFF
j_gene: TRBJ2-2; abundance: many; v_gene: TRBV20-1; d_gene: .; CDR3nt: TGCAGTGCTAGAGTAGGCCAGGCGTACACCGGGGAGCTGTTTTTT; CDR3aa: CSARVGQAYTGELFF
j_gene: TRBJ2-5; abundance: many; v_gene: TRBV3-1; d_gene: TRBD1; CDR3nt: TGTGCCAGCAGCCAAACAGGGGACCTCCAAGAGACCCAGTACTTC; CDR3aa: CASSQTGDLQETQYF
j_gene: TRBJ2-2; abundance: few; v_gene: TRBV7-9; d_gene: .; CDR3nt: TGTGCCAGCAGCCCCGGGACCTCGGCCGGGGAGCTGTTTTTT; CDR3aa: CASSPGTSAGELFF